This passage covers 28 T cell receptor beta chains from one sample sequenced in a study of long-term antiretroviral therapy in people with HIV. At the survey level, the v3.0 immunoSEQ assay was run. Assay: immunoSEQ multiplex PCR; the TCRdb copy retains only in-frame clones and omits some. Of more than 20,000 clones listed, around 80% are singletons. The sequencing here drew on unsorted PBMCs, taken 0.5 years after starting antiretroviral therapy. The receptor set was obtained from a man between 18 and 29 years old with HIV.

This chain joins TRBV4-3 and TRBJ2-2; no clear D gene. The CDR3 is 15 amino acids. The V end lost 1 base, the J end lost 0 bases, and 6 bases lay between the germline ends. Germline V gene data show CDR1 as LGHNA and CDR2 as YSLEER. CDR3 sequence: CASSQGNANTGELFF. The CDR3 region has the DNA TGCGCCAGCAGCCAAGGTAACGCGAACACCGGGGAGCTGTTTTTT.

V and J are TRBV6-5 and TRBJ1-1; D is undetermined. The CDR3 contains 15 residues. Germline V gene sequence: CDR1 MNHEY, CDR2 SVGAGI. The ends were cut back, 2 bases at V and 5 bases at J, with 15 bases in the middle. The CDR3 nucleotides read TGTGCCAGCAGTTACAGCGGGGTAGGCCGTACTGAAGCTTTCTTT. The encoded protein is CASSYSGVGRTEAFF.

The genes are TRBV9 and TRBJ1-2, with 9 bases matching TRBD1. The CDR3 has 15 residues. The germline CDR1 and CDR2 sequences are SGDLS and YYNGEE. Losses at the gene ends were 1 base for V and 8 bases for J; bases not matched to a gene: 9. As DNA, the CDR3 is TGTGCCAGCAGCGTAACCGGGACAGGGACGTGGGGCTACACCTTC. Amino acids: CASSVTGTGTWGYTF.

This sequence joins TRBV6-5 and TRBJ2-1, with D unclear. Germline CDR1 MNHEY, CDR2 SVGAGI. The V and J ends lost 6 bases and 1 base respectively, with 10 bases between them. The CDR3 is made up of 14 amino acids. The CDR3 spells CASSRTPSYNEQFF. CDR3 bases: TGTGCCAGCAGCCGGACCCCATCCTACAATGAGCAGTTCTTC.

The chain has TRBV19 and TRBJ2-2; D may match TRBD1 or TRBD2 (5 bases each). CDR1 and CDR2 from the germline V gene are LNHDA and SQIVND (reference sequence). V was clipped by 7 bases and J by 2 bases, with 14 bases between them. The CDR3 loop spans 15 amino acids. CDR3 bases: TGTGCCAGTACCAACTGGGGACCAAACACCGGGGAGCTGTTTTTT. As protein: CASTNWGPNTGELFF.

This clone was picked up a small number of times. This chain uses TRBV5-6 with TRBJ2-3; no definite D call. The V gene lost 4 bases and the J gene lost 0 bases, with 15 bases spanning the gap. The CDR3 covers 16 residues. CDR1 is SGHDT, CDR2 YYEEEE, per germline. CDR3 in amino acids: CASSPRYHASTDTQYF. The CDR3, as DNA: TGTGCCAGCAGCCCCCGCTACCACGCTAGCACAGATACGCAGTATTTT.

The V call is TRBV25-1, the J call TRBJ2-3; D is undetermined. This CDR3 has 14 amino acids. V lost 0 bases and J 4 bases, leaving 8 bases between the germline ends. The germline V gene encodes CDR1 MGHDK and CDR2 SYGVNS. CDR3 in amino acids: CASSEYGVADTQYF. In nucleotides, the CDR3 is TGTGCCAGCAGTGAATATGGGGTTGCAGATACGCAGTATTTT. The full variable domain, completed using reference TRBV25-1 and TRBJ2-3, is EADIYQTPRYLVIGTGKKITLECSQTMGHDKMYWYQQDPGMELHLIHYSYGVNSTEKGDLSSESTVSRIRTEHFPLTLESARPSHTSQYLCASSEYGVADTQYFGPGTRLTVL.

Relative to its sample, this clone is medium-sized. The rearrangement uses TRBV7-2 and TRBJ1-1; TRBD1 matches at 10 bases. CDR1 and CDR2 from the germline V gene are SGHTA and FQGNSA. CDR3 length equals 15 residues. V lost 1 base, J lost 3 bases, and 2 bases stayed unmatched. Here the CDR3 DNA reads TGTGCCAGCAGCTTAGGGACAGGGGGGTACACTGAAGCTTTCTTT. This sequence encodes CASSLGTGGYTEAFF.

V and J are TRBV6-1 and TRBJ1-2; tentatively, D is TRBD1 (5 bases). This CDR3 spans 11 amino acids. Trimming pared 6 bases from V and 7 bases from J, leaving 9 bases between. Germline V gene data show CDR1 as MNHNS and CDR2 as SASEGT. The CDR3, as DNA: TGTGCCAGCAGCATGGGGGGTGGCTACACCTTC. Its translation: CASSMGGGYTF.

V and J are TRBV7-9 and TRBJ2-5; the D is unclear. V gave up 1 base and J gave up 3 bases, with 12 bases separating them. From germline, CDR1 is SEHNR and CDR2 FQNEAQ (reference sequence). The CDR3 runs 15 residues. This CDR3 is CASSLGRTSKETQYF. The CDR3 bases are TGTGCCAGCAGCTTAGGGCGGACGAGCAAAGAGACCCAGTACTTC. The full variable domain, its missing parts supplied by reference TRBV7-9 and TRBJ2-5, is DTGVSQNPRHKITKRGQNVTFRCDPISEHNRLYWYRQTLGQGPEFLTYFQNEAQLEKSRLLSDRFSAERPKGSFSTLEIQRTEQGDSAMYLCASSLGRTSKETQYFGPGTRLLVL.

The chain links TRBV11-2 to TRBJ1-4; 9 nucleotides agree with TRBD1. The trim removed 8 bases at V and 4 bases at J, leaving 5 bases unmatched. The V gene's germline CDR1 is SGHAT and CDR2 FQNNGV. The CDR3 has 14 residues. CDR3 coding DNA: TGTGCCAGCCTCGACAGGGGGGGTAATGAAAAACTGTTTTTT. It is translated as CASLDRGGNEKLFF. The full variable domain, completed using reference TRBV11-2 and TRBJ1-4, is EAGVAQSPRYKIIEKRQSVAFWCNPISGHATLYWYQQILGQGPKLLIQFQNNGVVDDSQLPKDRFSAERLKGVDSTLKIQPAKLEDSAVYLCASLDRGGNEKLFFGSGTQLSVL.

This sequence joins TRBV7-9 and TRBJ1-2; 8 bases fit TRBD1. The CDR3 loop spans 16 amino acids. Germline CDR1 SEHNR, CDR2 FQNEAQ (reference sequence). Unmatched junction bases numbered 11, after V lost 4 bases and J lost 4 bases. The CDR3 loop reads CASSSKTGERPYGYTF. The CDR3 bases are TGTGCCAGCAGCTCCAAGACAGGGGAAAGGCCCTATGGCTACACCTTC.

The chain couples TRBV7-9 to TRBJ2-5; 7 bases are a match to TRBD1. The CDR3 covers 15 residues. Germline V gene sequence: CDR1 SEHNR, CDR2 FQNEAQ (reference sequence). The V segment lost 2 bases and the J segment 5 bases; nucleotides outside the gene matches: 8. The CDR3: CASSLPGGSLETQYF. CDR3 nucleotide sequence: TGTGCCAGCAGCTTACCAGGGGGATCACTGGAGACCCAGTACTTC.

V usage is TRBV11-1 and J usage is TRBJ2-7; 7 bases are a match to TRBD1. This CDR3 has 12 residues. Germline V gives CDR1 SGHAT, CDR2 FQDESV (reference sequence). Trimming cost V 5 bases and J 6 bases; bases outside gene matches: 4. CDR3 DNA: TGTGCCAGCAGCACACAGGGGAGCGAGCAGTACTTC. Translating gives CASSTQGSEQYF. Filled out from reference TRBV11-1 and TRBJ2-7, the complete variable domain reads EAEVAQSPRYKITEKSQAVAFWCDPISGHATLYWYRQILGQGPELLVQFQDESVVDDSQLPKDRFSAERLKGVDSTLKIQPAELGDSAMYLCASSTQGSEQYFGPGTRLTVT.

For the CDR3, the DNA is TGTGCCAGCAGCTCTCGACAGGGGGCGATGGAGGAGCAGTACTTC. It translates to CASSSRQGAMEEQYF. J is TRBJ2-7 and V is TRBV11-2; 10 nucleotides align to TRBD1. The CDR3 runs to 15 residues. Germline V CDR1 and CDR2: SGHAT, FQNNGV. V trimming: 4 bases; J trimming: 7 bases; junction bases outside the gene matches: 10.

This clone showed up just a few times. The CDR3 sequence is CASRVGSNQPQHF. CDR3 sequence (DNA): TGTGCCAGCAGGGTCGGGAGCAATCAGCCCCAGCATTTT. V and J are TRBV28 and TRBJ1-5; D is uncertain. This CDR3 comprises 13 residues. Germline loops: CDR1 MDHEN, CDR2 SYDVKM. Deletions cut 6 bases from V and 1 base from J, with 7 bases between.

This rearrangement joins TRBV7-8 to TRBJ1-2, with a possible D match to TRBD1 (6 bases). The length of the CDR3 is 14 residues. Deletions cut 4 bases from V and 7 bases from J, with 16 bases between. Germline V gives CDR1 SGHVS, CDR2 FQNEAQ. Here the CDR3 DNA reads TGTGCCAGCAGCTACGTCCCCCCAGGGGTTGGCTACACCTTC. Its translation: CASSYVPPGVGYTF.

The chain employs TRBV18 and TRBJ1-2, with D unclear. Germline-derived CDR1 and CDR2 are KGHSH and LQKENI. V dropped 5 bases and J dropped 0 bases, with 10 bases sitting between them. CDR3 length equals 14 residues. The CDR3 loop is CASSIETANYGYTF. The CDR3 DNA reads as TGTGCCAGCTCAATCGAGACGGCTAACTATGGCTACACCTTC.

The chain joins TRBV9 to TRBJ2-2; D possibly corresponds to TRBD1 (6 bases). V gave up 4 bases and J gave up 6 bases, with 16 bases separating them. The CDR3 is 15 residues long. Germline CDR1 SGDLS, CDR2 YYNGEE. The CDR3 loop reads CASSPINRAAGELFF. The DNA of the CDR3 is TGTGCCAGCAGCCCGATTAACAGGGCCGCCGGGGAGCTGTTTTTT. The full variable domain, in which reference TRBV9 and TRBJ2-2 provide the parts outside the CDR3, is DSGVTQTPKHLITATGQRVTLRCSPRSGDLSVYWYQQSLDQGLQFLIQYYNGEERAKGNILERFSAQQFPDLHSELNLSSLELGDSALYFCASSPINRAAGELFFGEGSRLTVL.

The chain combines TRBV28 with TRBJ2-2, with 11 nucleotides matching TRBD2. CDR3 size: 15 residues. V shed 2 bases, J shed 9 bases, and the junction held 5 bases outside the gene matches. Looked up from germline, CDR1 is MDHEN and CDR2 is SYDVKM. The CDR3 is CASSLGLAGTRELFF. The CDR3 region has the DNA TGTGCCAGCAGTTTAGGACTAGCGGGTACGCGGGAGCTGTTTTTT. Looking up the rest from reference TRBV28 and TRBJ2-2 gives the full variable domain: DVKVTQSSRYLVKRTGEKVFLECVQDMDHENMFWYRQDPGLGLRLIYFSYDVKMKEKGDIPEGYSVSREKKERFSLILESASTNQTSMYLCASSLGLAGTRELFFGEGSRLTVL.

The chain joins TRBV28 to TRBJ1-3; D is uncertain. This CDR3 is built from 15 residues. The germline gives CDR1 MDHEN, CDR2 SYDVKM. The V and J ends lost 5 bases and 0 bases respectively, with 11 bases between them. The CDR3 region has the DNA TGTGCCAGCAGTCCCGCACCAGGCTCTGGAAACACCATATATTTT. Translation: CASSPAPGSGNTIYF.

The rearrangement links TRBV5-1 to TRBJ2-3; TRBD1 matches at 8 bases. V shed 4 bases, J shed 6 bases, and the junction held 10 bases outside the gene matches. Germline assignment: CDR1 SGHRS and CDR2 YFSETQ. This CDR3 has 15 residues. CDR3 in DNA: TGCGCCAGCAGCCTAGACGGACAGGGTCCGGATACGCAGTATTTT. It specifies CASSLDGQGPDTQYF.

This chain uses TRBV10-3 with TRBJ2-6; no reliable D call. Germline V lookup: CDR1 ENHRY, CDR2 SYGVKD. The CDR3 consists of 14 residues. Deletions cut 8 bases from V and 2 bases from J, with 10 bases between. The CDR3 DNA is TGTGCCATCCCAGTTGCTCCTGGGGCCAACGTCCTGACTTTC. This encodes CAIPVAPGANVLTF.

J is TRBJ1-2 and V is TRBV7-8; 8 positions match TRBD1. Germline V gene sequence: CDR1 SGHVS, CDR2 FQNEAQ. CDR3 length: 15 residues. J gave up 2 bases and V 2 bases, and 4 bases lay outside the gene matches. Written as DNA, the CDR3 is TGTGCCAGCAGCTTAACCCAGGGGGCCAACTATGGCTACACCTTC. Translation gives CASSLTQGANYGYTF.

The chain combines TRBV4-1 with TRBJ2-3, with no clear D. The V gene lost 5 bases and the J gene lost 6 bases, with 12 bases spanning the gap. There are 13 residues in the CDR3. The germline CDR1 and CDR2 sequences are MGHRA and YSYEKL. In DNA, the CDR3 is TGCGCCAGCAGCGGCCACAGCTTGGATACGCAGTATTTT. Residues: CASSGHSLDTQYF.

The chain joins TRBV29-1 to TRBJ2-1; no clear D gene. There are 10 residues in the CDR3. Germline lookup yields CDR1 SQVTM and CDR2 ANQGSEA. V dropped 6 bases and J dropped 5 bases, with 5 bases sitting between them. CDR3 sequence: CSVAHNEQFF. CDR3 sequence (DNA): TGCAGCGTCGCCCACAATGAGCAGTTCTTC.

The genes are TRBV25-1 and TRBJ2-4, with TRBD1 as a possible D gene (6 bases). CDR1 MGHDK and CDR2 SYGVNS come from the germline V gene. CDR3 size: 14 residues. The V gene lost 5 bases and the J gene lost 7 bases, with 15 bases spanning the gap. The CDR3 sequence is CASSTRDKGNIQYF. In DNA, the CDR3 is TGTGCCAGCAGTACCCGGGACAAGGGGAACATTCAGTACTTC.

The chain links TRBV4-3 to TRBJ2-3, with D uncertain. V gave up 3 bases and J gave up 0 bases, with 16 bases separating them. The CDR3 is 17 residues long. Per germline, CDR1 LGHNA and CDR2 YSLEER. CDR3 DNA sequence: TGCGCCAGCAGCCAGGATCCCCCGGCCCTTAGCACAGATACGCAGTATTTT. Translation: CASSQDPPALSTDTQYF.